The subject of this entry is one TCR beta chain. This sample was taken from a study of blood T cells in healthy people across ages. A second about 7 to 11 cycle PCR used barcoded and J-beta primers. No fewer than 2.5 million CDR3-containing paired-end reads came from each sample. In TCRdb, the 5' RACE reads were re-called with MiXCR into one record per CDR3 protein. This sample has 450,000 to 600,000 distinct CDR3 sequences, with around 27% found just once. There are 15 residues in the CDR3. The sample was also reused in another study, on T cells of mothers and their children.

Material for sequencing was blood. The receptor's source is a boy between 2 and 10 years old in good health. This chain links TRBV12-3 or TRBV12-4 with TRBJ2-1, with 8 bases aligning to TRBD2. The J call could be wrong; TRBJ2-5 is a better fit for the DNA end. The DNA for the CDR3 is TGTGCCAGCCGCCGACGGGAGGGCCTTCAAGAGACCCAGTACTTC. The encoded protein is CASRRREGLQETQYF.